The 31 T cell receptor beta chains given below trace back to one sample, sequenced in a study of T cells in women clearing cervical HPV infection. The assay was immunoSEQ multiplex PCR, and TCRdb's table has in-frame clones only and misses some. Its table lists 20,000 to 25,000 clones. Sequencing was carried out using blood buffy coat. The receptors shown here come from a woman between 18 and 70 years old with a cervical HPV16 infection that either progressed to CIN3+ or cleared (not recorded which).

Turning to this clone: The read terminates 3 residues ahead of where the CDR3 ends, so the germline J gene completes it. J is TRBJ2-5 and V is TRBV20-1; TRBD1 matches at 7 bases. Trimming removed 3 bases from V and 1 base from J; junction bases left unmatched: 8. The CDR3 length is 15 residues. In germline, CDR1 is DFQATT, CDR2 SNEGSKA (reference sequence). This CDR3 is CSARPGDRLQETQYF. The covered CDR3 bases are TGCAGTGCTAGGCCCGGGGACAGACTCCAAGAGACC.

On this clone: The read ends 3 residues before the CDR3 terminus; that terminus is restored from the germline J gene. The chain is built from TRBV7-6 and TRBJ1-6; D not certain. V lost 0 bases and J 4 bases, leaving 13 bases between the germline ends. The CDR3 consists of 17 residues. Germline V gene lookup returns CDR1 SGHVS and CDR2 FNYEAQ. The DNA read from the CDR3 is TGTGCCAGCAGCTTAGCCGCGCAGGCATCTTATAATTCACCC. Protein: CASSLAAQASYNSP. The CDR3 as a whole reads CASSLAAQASYNSPLHF.

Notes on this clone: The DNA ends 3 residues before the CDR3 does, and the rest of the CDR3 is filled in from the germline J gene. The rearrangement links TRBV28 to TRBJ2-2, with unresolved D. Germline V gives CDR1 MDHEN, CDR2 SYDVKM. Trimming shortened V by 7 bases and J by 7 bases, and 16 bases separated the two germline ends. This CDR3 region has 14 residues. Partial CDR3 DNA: TGTGCCAGCAAACTGCCCCGAGAGCACGGGGAG. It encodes CASKLPREHGE. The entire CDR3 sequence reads CASKLPREHGELFF.

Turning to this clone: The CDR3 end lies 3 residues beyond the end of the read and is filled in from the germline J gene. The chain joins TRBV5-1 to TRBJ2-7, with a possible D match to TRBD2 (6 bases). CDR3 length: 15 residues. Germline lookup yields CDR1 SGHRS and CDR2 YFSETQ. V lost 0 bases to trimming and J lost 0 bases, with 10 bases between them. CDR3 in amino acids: CASSLATDYSYEQYF. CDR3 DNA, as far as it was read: TGCGCCAGCAGCTTGGCCACGGACTACTCCTACGAG.

Incomplete CDR3 DNA: TGTGCCAGCACCACTTATGCGGATGAAAAA. It translates to CASTTYADEK. The full CDR3 reads CASTTYADEKLFF. V usage is TRBV6-2 or TRBV6-3 and J usage is TRBJ1-4; D unresolved. The read stops 3 residues short of the end of the CDR3; the missing end is completed from the germline J gene. Germline V gene sequence: CDR1 MNHEY, CDR2 SVGEGT. V was pared by 7 bases and J by 6 bases, with 12 bases between. The CDR3 extends over 13 amino acids.

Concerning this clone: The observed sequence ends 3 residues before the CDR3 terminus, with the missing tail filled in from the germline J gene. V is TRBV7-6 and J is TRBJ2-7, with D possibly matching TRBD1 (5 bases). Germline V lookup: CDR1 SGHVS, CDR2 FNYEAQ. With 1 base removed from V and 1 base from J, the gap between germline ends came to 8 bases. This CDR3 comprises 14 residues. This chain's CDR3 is CASSLDSGSYEQYF. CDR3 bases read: TGTGCCAGCAGCTTAGATTCAGGGTCCTACGAG.

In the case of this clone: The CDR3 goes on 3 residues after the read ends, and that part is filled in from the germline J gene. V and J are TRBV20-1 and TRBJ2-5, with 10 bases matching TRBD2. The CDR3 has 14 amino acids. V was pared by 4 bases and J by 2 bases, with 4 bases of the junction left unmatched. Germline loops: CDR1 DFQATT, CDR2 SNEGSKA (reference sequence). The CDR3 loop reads CSANPLAGQETQYF. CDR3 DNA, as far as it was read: TGCAGTGCTAATCCACTAGCGGGACAAGAGACC.

This CDR3 is CSAYDSYSNQPQHF. The part of the CDR3 DNA that was read is TGCAGTGCTTACGACAGCTATAGCAATCAGCCC. This rearrangement joins TRBV20-1 to TRBJ1-5; a possible D gene is TRBD1 (5 bases). Read coverage stops 3 residues before the CDR3 terminus; the germline J gene supplies the remainder. The CDR3 length is 14 residues. Germline V gene data show CDR1 as DFQATT and CDR2 as SNEGSKA (reference sequence). Between the trimmed V and J ends, which lost 5 bases and 0 bases, there was a span of 11 bases.

Incomplete CDR3 DNA: TGTGCCAGCAGCTTACCCAGAGGTAACACC. This codes for CASSLPRGNT. The whole CDR3 reads CASSLPRGNTIYF. The J gene is TRBJ1-3, the V gene TRBV11-2; no clear D gene. Coverage ceases 3 residues before the CDR3 finishes, and the germline J gene fills in the end. The V end lost 2 bases, the J end lost 7 bases, and 9 bases lay between the germline ends. The CDR3 has 13 amino acids. The germline CDR1 and CDR2 sequences are SGHAT and FQNNGV. Supplemented by reference TRBV11-2 and TRBJ1-3, the full variable domain reads EAGVAQSPRYKIIEKRQSVAFWCNPISGHATLYWYQQILGQGPKLLIQFQNNGVVDDSQLPKDRFSAERLKGVDSTLKIQPAKLEDSAVYLCASSLPRGNTIYFGEGSWLTVV.

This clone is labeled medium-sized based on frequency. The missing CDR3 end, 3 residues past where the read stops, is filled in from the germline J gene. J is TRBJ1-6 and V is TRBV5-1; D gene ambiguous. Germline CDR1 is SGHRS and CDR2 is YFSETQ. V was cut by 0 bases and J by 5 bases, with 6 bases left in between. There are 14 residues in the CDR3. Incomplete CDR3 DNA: TGCGCCAGCAGCTTGGAACAGAATAATTCACCC. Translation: CASSLEQNNSP. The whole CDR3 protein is CASSLEQNNSPLHF.

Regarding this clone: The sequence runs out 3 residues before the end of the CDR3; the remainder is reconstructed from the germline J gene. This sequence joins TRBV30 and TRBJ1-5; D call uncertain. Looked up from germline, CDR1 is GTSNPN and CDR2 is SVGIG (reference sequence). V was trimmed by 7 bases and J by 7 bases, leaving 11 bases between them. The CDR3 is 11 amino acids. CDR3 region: CASGQGQPQHF. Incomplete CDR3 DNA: TGTGCCTCCGGTCAAGGGCAGCCC.

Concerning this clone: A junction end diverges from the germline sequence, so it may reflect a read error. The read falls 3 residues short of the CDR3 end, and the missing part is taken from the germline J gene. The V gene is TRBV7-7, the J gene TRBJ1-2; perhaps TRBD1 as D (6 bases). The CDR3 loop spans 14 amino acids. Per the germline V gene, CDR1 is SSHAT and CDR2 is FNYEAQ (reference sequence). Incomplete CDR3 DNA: TGTGCTAGCAGCTTAGACAGGTCCACAGATACC. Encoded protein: CASSLDRSTDT. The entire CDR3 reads CASSLDRSTDTYTF.

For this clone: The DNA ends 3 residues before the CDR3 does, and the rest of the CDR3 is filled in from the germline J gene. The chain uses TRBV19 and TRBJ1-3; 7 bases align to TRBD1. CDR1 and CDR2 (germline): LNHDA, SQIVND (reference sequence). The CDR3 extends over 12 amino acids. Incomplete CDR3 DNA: TGTGCCAGTATCTCAGGGGGAAGGGTT. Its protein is CASISGGRV. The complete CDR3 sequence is CASISGGRVIYF.

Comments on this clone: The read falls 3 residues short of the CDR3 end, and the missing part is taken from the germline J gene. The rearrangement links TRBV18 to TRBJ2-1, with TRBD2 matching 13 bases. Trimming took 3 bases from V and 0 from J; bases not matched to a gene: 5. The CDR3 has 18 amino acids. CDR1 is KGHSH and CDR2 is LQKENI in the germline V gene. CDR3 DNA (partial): TGTGCCAGCTCACCGGGACTAGCGGGGTCAAGCTCCTACAATGAG. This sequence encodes CASSPGLAGSSSYNE. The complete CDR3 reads CASSPGLAGSSSYNEQFF. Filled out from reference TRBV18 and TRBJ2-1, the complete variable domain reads NAGVMQNPRHLVRRRGQEARLRCSPMKGHSHVYWYRQLPEEGLKFMVYLQKENIIDESGMPKERFSAEFPKEGPSILRIQQVVRGDSAAYFCASSPGLAGSSSYNEQFFGPGTRLTVL.

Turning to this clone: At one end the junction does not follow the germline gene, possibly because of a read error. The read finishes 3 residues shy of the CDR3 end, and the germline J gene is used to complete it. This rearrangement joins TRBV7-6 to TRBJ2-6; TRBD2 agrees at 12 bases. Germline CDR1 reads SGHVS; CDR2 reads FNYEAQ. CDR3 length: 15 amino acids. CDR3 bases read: TGTGCGAGCAGCTTAGGGGGGGGGACTAGCGGGGTC. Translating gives CASSLGGGTSGV. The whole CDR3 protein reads CASSLGGGTSGVLTF.

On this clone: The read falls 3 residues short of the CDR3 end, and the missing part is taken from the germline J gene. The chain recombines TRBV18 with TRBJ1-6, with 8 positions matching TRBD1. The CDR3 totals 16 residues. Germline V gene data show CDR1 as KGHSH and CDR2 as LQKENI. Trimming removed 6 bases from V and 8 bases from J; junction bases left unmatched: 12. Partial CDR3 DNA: TGTGCCAGCTCCGGATACGACAGGGGTAGGGATTCACCC. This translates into CASSGYDRGRDSP. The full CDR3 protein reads CASSGYDRGRDSPLHF.

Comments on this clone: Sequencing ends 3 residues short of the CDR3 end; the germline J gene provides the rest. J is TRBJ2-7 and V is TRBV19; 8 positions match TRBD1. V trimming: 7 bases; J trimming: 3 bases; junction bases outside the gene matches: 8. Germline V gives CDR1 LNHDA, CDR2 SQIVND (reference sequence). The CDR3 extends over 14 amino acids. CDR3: CASTPGTGRYEQYF. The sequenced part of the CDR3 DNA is TGTGCCAGTACACCCGGGACAGGACGCTACGAG.

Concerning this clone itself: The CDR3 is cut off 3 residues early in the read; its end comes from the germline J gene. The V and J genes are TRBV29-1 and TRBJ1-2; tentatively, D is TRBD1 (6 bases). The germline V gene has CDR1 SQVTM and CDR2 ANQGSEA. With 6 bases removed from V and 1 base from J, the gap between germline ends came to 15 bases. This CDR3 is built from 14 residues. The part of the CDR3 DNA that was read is TGCAGCGTAGGAAGACAGGCCTATAACTATGGC. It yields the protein CSVGRQAYNYG. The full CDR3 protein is CSVGRQAYNYGYTF.

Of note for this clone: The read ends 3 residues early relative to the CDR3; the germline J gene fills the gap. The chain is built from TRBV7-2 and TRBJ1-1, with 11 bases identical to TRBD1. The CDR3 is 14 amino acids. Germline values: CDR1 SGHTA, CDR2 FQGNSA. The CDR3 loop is CASSRTGGAVKAFF. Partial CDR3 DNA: TGTGCCAGCAGCCGGACAGGGGGCGCTGTTAAA.

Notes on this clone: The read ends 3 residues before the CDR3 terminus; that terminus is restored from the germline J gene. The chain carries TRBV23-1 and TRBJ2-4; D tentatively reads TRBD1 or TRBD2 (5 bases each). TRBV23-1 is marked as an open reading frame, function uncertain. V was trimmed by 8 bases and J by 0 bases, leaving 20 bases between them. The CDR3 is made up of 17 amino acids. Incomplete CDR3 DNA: TGCGCCAGCCGTCCCTCAGGGAGACCTGTAGCCAAAAACATT. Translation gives CASRPSGRPVAKNI. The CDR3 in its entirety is CASRPSGRPVAKNIQYF.

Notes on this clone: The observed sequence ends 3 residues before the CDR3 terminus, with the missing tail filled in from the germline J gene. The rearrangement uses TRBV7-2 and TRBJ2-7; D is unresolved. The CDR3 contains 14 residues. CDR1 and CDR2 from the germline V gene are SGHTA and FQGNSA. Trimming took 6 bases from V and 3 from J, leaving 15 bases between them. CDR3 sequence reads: CASSPFPNFYEQYF. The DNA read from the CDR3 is TGTGCCAGCAGTCCTTTCCCGAACTTCTACGAG. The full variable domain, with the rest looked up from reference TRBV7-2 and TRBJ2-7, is GAGVSQSPSNKVTEKGKDVELRCDPISGHTALYWYRQSLGQGLEFLIYFQGNSAPDKSGLPSDRFSAERTGGSVSTLTIQRTQQEDSAVYLCASSPFPNFYEQYFGPGTRLTVT.

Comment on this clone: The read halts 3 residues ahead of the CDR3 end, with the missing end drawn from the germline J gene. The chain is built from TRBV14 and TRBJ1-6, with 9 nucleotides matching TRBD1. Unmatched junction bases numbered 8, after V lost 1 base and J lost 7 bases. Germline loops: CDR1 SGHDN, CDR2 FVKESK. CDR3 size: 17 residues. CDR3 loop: CASSQVRRQGVNSPLHF. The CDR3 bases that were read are TGTGCCAGCAGCCAAGTTAGAAGACAGGGGGTAAATTCACCC.

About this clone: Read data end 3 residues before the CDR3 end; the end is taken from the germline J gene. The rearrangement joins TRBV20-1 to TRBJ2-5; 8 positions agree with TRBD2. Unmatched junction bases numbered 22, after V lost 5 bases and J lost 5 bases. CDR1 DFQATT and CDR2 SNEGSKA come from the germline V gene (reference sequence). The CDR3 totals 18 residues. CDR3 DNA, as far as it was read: TGCAGTGCTCCTATCATGGGAGGGATCGGGGGGGCTATGGAGACC. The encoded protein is CSAPIMGGIGGAMET. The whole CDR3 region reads CSAPIMGGIGGAMETQYF.

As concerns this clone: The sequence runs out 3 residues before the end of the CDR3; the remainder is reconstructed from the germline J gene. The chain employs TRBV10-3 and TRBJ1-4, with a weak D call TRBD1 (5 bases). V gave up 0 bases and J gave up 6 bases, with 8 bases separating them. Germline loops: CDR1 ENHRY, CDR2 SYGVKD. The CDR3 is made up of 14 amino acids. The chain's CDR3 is CAISESGADEKLFF. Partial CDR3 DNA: TGTGCCATCAGTGAGTCAGGGGCAGATGAAAAA.

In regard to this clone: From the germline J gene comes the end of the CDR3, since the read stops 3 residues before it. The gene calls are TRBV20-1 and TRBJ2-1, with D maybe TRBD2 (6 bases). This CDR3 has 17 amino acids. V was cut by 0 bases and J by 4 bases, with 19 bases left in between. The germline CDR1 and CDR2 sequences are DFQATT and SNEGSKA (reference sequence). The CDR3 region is CSARESPGLSPYNEQFF. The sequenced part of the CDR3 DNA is TGCAGTGCTAGAGAAAGTCCGGGACTCTCACCGTACAATGAG.

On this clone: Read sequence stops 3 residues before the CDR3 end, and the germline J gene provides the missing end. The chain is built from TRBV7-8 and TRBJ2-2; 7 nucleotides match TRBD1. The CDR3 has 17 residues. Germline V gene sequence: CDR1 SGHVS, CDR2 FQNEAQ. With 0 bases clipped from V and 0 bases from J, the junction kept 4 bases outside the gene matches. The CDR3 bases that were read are TGTGCCAGCAGCTTAGCCGGGACAGCCACGAACACCGGGGAG. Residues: CASSLAGTATNTGE. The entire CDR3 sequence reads CASSLAGTATNTGELFF.

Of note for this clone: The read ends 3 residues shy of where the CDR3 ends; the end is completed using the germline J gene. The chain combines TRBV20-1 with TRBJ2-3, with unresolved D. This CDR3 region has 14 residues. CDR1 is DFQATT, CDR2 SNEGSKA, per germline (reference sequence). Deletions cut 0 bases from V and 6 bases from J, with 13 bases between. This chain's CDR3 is CSARDRIGWDTQYF. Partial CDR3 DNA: TGCAGTGCTAGAGATCGAATCGGGTGGGATACG.

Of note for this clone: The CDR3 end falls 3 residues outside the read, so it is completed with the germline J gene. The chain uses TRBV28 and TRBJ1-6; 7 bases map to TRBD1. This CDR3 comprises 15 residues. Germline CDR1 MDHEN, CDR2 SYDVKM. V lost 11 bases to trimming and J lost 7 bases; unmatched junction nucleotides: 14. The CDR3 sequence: CAASGTAIFNSPLHF. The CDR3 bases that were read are TGTGCCGCTTCCGGGACAGCCATCTTCAATTCACCC.

CDR3 amino acids: CASSFQGERHQPQYF. CDR3 DNA, as far as it was read: TGTGCCAGCAGCTTCCAGGGAGAAAGGCATCAGCCG. V and J are TRBV5-4 and TRBJ2-3; D is possibly TRBD1 or TRBD2 (5 bases each). The sequence runs out 3 residues before the end of the CDR3; the remainder is reconstructed from the germline J gene. CDR3 length: 15 residues. Germline V gene lookup returns CDR1 SGHNT and CDR2 YYREEE (reference sequence).

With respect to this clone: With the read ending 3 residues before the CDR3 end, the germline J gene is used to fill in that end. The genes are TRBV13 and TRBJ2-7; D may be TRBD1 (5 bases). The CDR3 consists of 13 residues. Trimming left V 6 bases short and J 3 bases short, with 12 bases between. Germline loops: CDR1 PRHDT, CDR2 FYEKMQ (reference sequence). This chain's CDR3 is CASSQTDRYEQYF. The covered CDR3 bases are TGTGCCAGCAGTCAGACAGACCGCTACGAG.

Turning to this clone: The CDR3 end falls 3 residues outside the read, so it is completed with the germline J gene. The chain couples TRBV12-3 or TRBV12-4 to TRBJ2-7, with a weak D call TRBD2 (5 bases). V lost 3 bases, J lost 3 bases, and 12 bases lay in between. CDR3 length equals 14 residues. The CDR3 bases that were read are TGTGCCAGCAGTTTCGAGCGGCTCGGCTACGAG. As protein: CASSFERLGYE. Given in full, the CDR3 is CASSFERLGYEQYF.